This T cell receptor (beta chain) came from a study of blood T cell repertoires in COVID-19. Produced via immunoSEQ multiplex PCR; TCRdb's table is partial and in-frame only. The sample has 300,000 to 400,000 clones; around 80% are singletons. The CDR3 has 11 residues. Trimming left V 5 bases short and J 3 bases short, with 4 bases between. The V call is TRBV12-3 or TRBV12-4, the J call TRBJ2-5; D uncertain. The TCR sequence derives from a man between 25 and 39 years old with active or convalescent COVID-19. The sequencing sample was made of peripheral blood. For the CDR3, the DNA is TGTGCCAGCAGTCCTAAAGAGACCCAGTACTTC. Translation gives CASSPKETQYF.